Presented here are 9 T cell receptor beta chains from one specimen sequenced in a study of early stage breast cancer tumors. Sequencing used immunoSEQ multiplex PCR; TCRdb keeps in-frame clones, though not all of them. There are 55,000 to 70,000 clones in the sample; roughly 80% occur only once, and 4.7% lies in the top ten. The source material was blood. These receptors were collected from a person aged 35-50 years with breast cancer.

This chain links TRBV2 with TRBJ2-3; 11 bases align to TRBD2. The germline V gene has CDR1 SNHLY and CDR2 FYNNEI. CDR3 size: 15 residues. The V and J ends lost 5 bases and 2 bases, in that order; junction bases with no gene match: 3. The CDR3 DNA is TGTGCCAGCAGTAGACTAGCGGGGTACACAGATACGCAGTATTTT. Translating gives CASSRLAGYTDTQYF.

J is TRBJ1-1 and V is TRBV9, with D hard to call. The germline CDR1 and CDR2 sequences are SGDLS and YYNGEE. V lost 3 bases, J lost 3 bases, and 15 bases lay in between. This CDR3 spans 15 amino acids. CDR3 sequence reads: CASSAGSPWDTEAFF. DNA of the CDR3: TGTGCCAGCAGCGCCGGGTCCCCATGGGACACTGAAGCTTTCTTT.

This chain links TRBV6-5 with TRBJ1-2, with D possibly being TRBD1 (5 bases). V was clipped by 2 bases and J by 8 bases, with 6 bases between them. There are 11 residues in the CDR3. Per the germline V gene, CDR1 is MNHEY and CDR2 is SVGAGI. The CDR3 region is CASSYGDGYTF. The CDR3, as DNA: TGTGCCAGCAGTTACGGGGACGGCTACACCTTC.

Here the CDR3 reads CASSLAGPDTQYF. CDR3 DNA: TGTGCCAGCAGCTTGGCGGGCCCAGATACGCAGTATTTT. The chain has TRBV5-4 and TRBJ2-3; D not certain. V lost 0 bases, J lost 4 bases, and 6 bases lay in between. The CDR3 runs to 13 residues. Germline V lookup: CDR1 SGHNT, CDR2 YYREEE (reference sequence).

V is TRBV28 and J is TRBJ2-3; 9 nucleotides align to TRBD2. The CDR3 totals 15 residues. Germline CDR1 reads MDHEN; CDR2 reads SYDVKM. With V trimmed by 6 bases and J by 5 bases, 9 bases remained unmatched. The CDR3 is CASSLREGHGDTQYF. The DNA of the CDR3 is TGTGCCAGCAGCCTGCGGGAGGGCCATGGAGATACGCAGTATTTT.

This clone was found a few times. The genes are TRBV7-3 and TRBJ2-1; 9 bases line up with TRBD2. CDR3 length: 16 amino acids. The germline CDR1 and CDR2 sequences are SGHTA and FQGTGA. Unmatched junction bases numbered 7, after V lost 5 bases and J lost 2 bases. CDR3 residues: CASSPLAGQTYNEQFF. CDR3 sequence (DNA): TGTGCCAGCAGCCCCCTAGCGGGACAGACCTACAATGAGCAGTTCTTC.

This rearrangement joins TRBV18 to TRBJ1-5; TRBD1 aligns across 7 bases. The CDR3 runs 16 residues. Germline trimming cut 1 base from V and 5 bases from J; bases unmatched to any gene: 8. Looked up from germline, CDR1 is KGHSH and CDR2 is LQKENI. As DNA, the CDR3 is TGTGCCAGCTCACCACAGGCCGGGACAGCTGATCAGCCCCAGCATTTT. Translating gives CASSPQAGTADQPQHF.

V is TRBV28 and J is TRBJ1-4, with D maybe TRBD1 (6 bases). Trimming pared 3 bases from V and 3 bases from J, leaving 14 bases between. This CDR3 contains 16 residues. CDR1 is MDHEN, CDR2 SYDVKM, per germline. The CDR3 DNA follows: TGTGCCAGCAGTTTCGGGGGGCGCCCGGCTAATGAAAAACTGTTTTTT. It encodes CASSFGGRPANEKLFF.

This sequence joins TRBV14 and TRBJ1-5, with 9 bases fitting TRBD1. CDR3 length equals 18 residues. The V and J ends lost 1 base and 0 bases, in that order; junction bases with no gene match: 7. The germline V gene encodes CDR1 SGHDN and CDR2 FVKESK. CDR3: CASSQGKDRGHSNQPQHF. CDR3 bases: TGTGCCAGCAGCCAAGGGAAGGACAGGGGACATAGCAATCAGCCCCAGCATTTT.